One sample yielded the 16 T cell receptor beta chains listed below, sequenced in a study of cytomegalovirus exposure and HLA in healthy donors. Both 60 Vbeta primers and 13 Jbeta primers went into the PCR. TCRdb's copy holds only in-frame clones and misses some; the assay was immunoSEQ multiplex PCR. The sample lists fewer than 150,000 clones; about four fifths were seen once. Sample: PBMCs. The receptors were gathered from a male donor in good health and CMV-seronegative.

The chain carries TRBV14 and TRBJ1-1, with D uncertain. Germline V gives CDR1 SGHDN, CDR2 FVKESK. V was pared by 4 bases and J by 9 bases, with 21 bases between. This CDR3 is built from 15 residues. Here the CDR3 reads CASSRYRFITLKAFF. The CDR3, as DNA: TGTGCCAGCAGCCGGTACAGATTTATTACACTGAAAGCTTTCTTT.

The chain couples TRBV7-6 to TRBJ2-2; a weak D match, TRBD2 (5 bases). Germline assignment: CDR1 SGHVS and CDR2 FNYEAQ. The CDR3 spans 16 residues. V lost 0 bases and J 2 bases, leaving 10 bases between the germline ends. The CDR3 protein is CASSLARVVNTGELFF. Here the CDR3 DNA reads TGTGCCAGCAGCTTAGCGCGGGTAGTAAACACCGGGGAGCTGTTTTTT.

This chain joins TRBV5-4 and TRBJ1-1; TRBD1 aligns across 7 bases. Trimming took 4 bases from V and 2 from J; bases not matched to a gene: 14. The CDR3 runs 17 residues. Germline CDR1 is SGHNT and CDR2 is YYREEE (reference sequence). In DNA form, the CDR3 reads TGTGCCAGCAGCGGGAGATATAACAGGGGATCTAACACTGAAGCTTTCTTT. Its translation: CASSGRYNRGSNTEAFF.

V is TRBV5-6 and J is TRBJ1-5, with TRBD1 matching 8 bases. CDR3 length equals 15 residues. Germline CDR1 is SGHDT and CDR2 is YYEEEE. Trimming cost V 3 bases and J 5 bases; bases outside gene matches: 7. The CDR3 DNA reads TGTGCCAGCAGCTCCCCCCCCAGGGGGCATCAGCCCCAGCATTTT. Protein: CASSSPPRGHQPQHF. The complete variable domain, with remaining parts taken from reference TRBV5-6 and TRBJ1-5, reads DAGVTQSPTHLIKTRGQQVTLRCSPKSGHDTVSWYQQALGQGPQFIFQYYEEEERQRGNFPDRFSGHQFPNYSSELNVNALLLGDSALYLCASSSPPRGHQPQHFGDGTRLSIL.

This clone was observed a handful of times. The gene calls are TRBV5-6 and TRBJ2-7; no firm D call. The CDR3 is 13 amino acids. V lost 0 bases and J lost 2, with 6 bases in between. Germline V lookup: CDR1 SGHDT, CDR2 YYEEEE. The CDR3 here is CASSLVNPYEQYF. CDR3 sequence (DNA): TGTGCCAGCAGCTTGGTAAATCCCTACGAGCAGTACTTC.

The chain is built from TRBV30 and TRBJ1-1; D is unclear. Germline V CDR1 and CDR2: GTSNPN, SVGIG (reference sequence). CDR3 length: 12 residues. Trimming removed 5 bases from V and 4 bases from J, with 11 bases in between. As DNA, the CDR3 is TGTGCCTGGGACAATGGTCCCACTGAAGCTTTCTTT. It specifies CAWDNGPTEAFF. The variable domain in full, with the rest retrieved from reference TRBV30 and TRBJ1-1, is SQTIHQWPATLVQPVGSPLSLECTVEGTSNPNLYWYRQAAGRGLQLLFYSVGIGQISSEVPQNLSASRPQDRQFILSSKKLLLSDSGFYLCAWDNGPTEAFFGQGTRLTVV.

The V and J genes are TRBV7-2 and TRBJ1-5, with TRBD1 as a possible D gene (6 bases). Trimming shortened V by 4 bases and J by 0 bases, and 10 bases separated the two germline ends. Germline assignment: CDR1 SGHTA and CDR2 FQGNSA. The CDR3 runs 15 residues. In DNA form, the CDR3 reads TGTGCCAGCAGCTCTTGGACAGATAGCAATCAGCCCCAGCATTTT. It yields the protein CASSSWTDSNQPQHF.

V is TRBV4-1 and J is TRBJ2-7, with a possible D match to TRBD1 (5 bases). The CDR3 extends over 14 amino acids. V was pared by 1 base and J by 2 bases, with 9 bases between. Per the germline V gene, CDR1 is MGHRA and CDR2 is YSYEKL. This CDR3 reads CASSQARVPYEQYF. The CDR3 DNA sequence: TGCGCCAGCAGCCAAGCCAGGGTCCCCTACGAGCAGTACTTC.

This chain uses TRBV7-2 with TRBJ2-7; 7 nucleotides match TRBD1. Losses at the gene ends were 5 bases for V and 3 bases for J; bases not matched to a gene: 19. Germline V gene sequence: CDR1 SGHTA, CDR2 FQGNSA. The CDR3 sequence is 18 residues long. In nucleotides, the CDR3 is TGTGCCAGCAGCCTTCTTAAAAAGGGACAGTCTGCTTTCTACGAGCAGTACTTC. Its translation is CASSLLKKGQSAFYEQYF.

The table lists this clone with a few counts. This rearrangement joins TRBV6-5 to TRBJ2-3; D may be TRBD2 (5 bases). V lost 9 bases and J lost 7, with 14 bases in between. The CDR3 loop spans 12 amino acids. Germline CDR1 is MNHEY and CDR2 is SVGAGI. This chain's CDR3 is CASMAGEYTQYF. In DNA, the CDR3 is TGTGCCAGTATGGCCGGGGAGTATACGCAGTATTTT.

The chain uses TRBV12-5 and TRBJ1-5; 7 bases agree with TRBD1. V lost 2 bases to trimming and J lost 5 bases; unmatched junction nucleotides: 6. The CDR3 runs to 15 residues. Per germline, CDR1 LGHNT and CDR2 FRNRAP. In DNA form, the CDR3 reads TGTGCTAGTGGTTTGTTGACAGGGTCGGATCAGCCCCAGCATTTT. Its translation: CASGLLTGSDQPQHF.

The V gene is TRBV30, the J gene TRBJ1-1; 8 bases agree with TRBD1. CDR1 is GTSNPN, CDR2 SVGIG, per germline (reference sequence). The CDR3 is 16 residues long. V was clipped by 2 bases and J by 5 bases; unmatched bases: 13. This CDR3 is CAWSPTWKTGDTEAFF. The CDR3 DNA sequence: TGTGCCTGGAGTCCGACCTGGAAGACAGGGGATACTGAAGCTTTCTTT.

This rearrangement joins TRBV5-4 to TRBJ1-4; D uncertain. This CDR3 spans 14 amino acids. Germline CDR1 reads SGHNT; CDR2 reads YYREEE (reference sequence). V was cut by 4 bases and J by 8 bases, with 15 bases left in between. The CDR3 nucleotides read TGTGCCAGCAGCCTGGGCCGAGGTAGCGAAAAACTGTTTTTT. Translation: CASSLGRGSEKLFF.

The chain carries TRBV30 and TRBJ2-6; TRBD1 matches 7 bases. Germline CDR1 is GTSNPN and CDR2 is SVGIG (reference sequence). The ends lost 3 bases at V and 6 bases at J; junction bases unmatched: 8. The CDR3 spans 15 residues. For the CDR3, the DNA is TGTGCCTGGAGCGCGCTTGACAGGGCGGCCAACGTCCTGACTTTC. Amino acid sequence: CAWSALDRAANVLTF.

V and J are TRBV18 and TRBJ1-2, with TRBD1 as a possible D gene (6 bases). The germline gives CDR1 KGHSH, CDR2 LQKENI. The ends were cut back, 3 bases at V and 8 bases at J, with 10 bases in the middle. CDR3 length: 12 amino acids. The CDR3 sequence is CASSPSGEGYTF. The DNA for the CDR3 is TGTGCCAGCTCACCGTCAGGGGAAGGCTACACCTTC.

The rearrangement uses TRBV19 and TRBJ2-3; 7 bases are a match to TRBD2. CDR1 and CDR2 (germline): LNHDA, SQIVND (reference sequence). Unmatched junction bases numbered 10, after V lost 5 bases and J lost 2 bases. The CDR3 is made up of 16 amino acids. The chain's CDR3 is CASSLRGGGDTDTQYF. In DNA form, the CDR3 reads TGTGCCAGTAGTTTGAGAGGCGGGGGAGACACAGATACGCAGTATTTT.